The present TCR beta chain was sequenced within a study of CD8 T cells in Susac syndrome (dated by TCRdb to the late 2010s). For context, the study as a whole: Repertoire sequencing was used to test whether CD8+ T cell activation and differentiation in Susac syndrome was antigen driven. Paper-wide results and their limitations: The TCR sequencing and HLA analysis was acknowledged to have included a relatively small number of individuals.

RNA was extracted using the RNeasy kit, and about 0.45 to 1 ug of the RNA was reverse transcribed with random hexamers. TCR beta CDR3 regions were amplified with the immunoSEQ multiplex PCR assay covering 54 Vbeta and 13 Jbeta segments. PCR amplification bias was corrected by using a synthetic template baseline for primer optimization and computational correction. The authors processed their data as follows. Reads were assigned to V, D and J genes according to IMGT and analyzed in immunoSEQ Analyzer, with only productive sequences retained. Clonality was computed as one minus Shannon entropy normalized by log2 of the number of productive unique sequences. For each patient and control, public and private clones were evaluated among the 100 most prevalent clones. A clone was defined as Susac-specific if it was absent from the healthy and MS cohorts, from 1052 published viral clones and from other ImmuneACCESS disease sequences. TCRdb reanalyzed the raw reads on its own, using fastp at Q25 for trimming and MiXCR for clone calling, and kept in-frame beta chains. A single entry per CDR3 protein holds the most common genes and DNA from its merged rows. The V and J calls here are based on TCRdb, not the publication. In this sample the table shows 150,000 to 200,000 distinct CDR3 sequences, 90% to 97% of which occur a single time. 0.093% of the sample comes from the top ten.

A remark on this clonotype: It has no known antigen specificity. No base quality values were provided; no much bigger clone lies one nucleotide off.

Per the germline V gene, LGHNA is the CDR1 and YNFKEQ is the CDR2. V sheds 6 bases and J sheds 3 bases, leaving 15 bases between their ends. Reading from cysteine to phenylalanine, the CDR3 counts 16 amino acids. Only the CDR3 part of the read is kept: 48 bases, read in frame from the first base. Peripheral blood CD8+ and CD4+ T cells from healthy donors, Susac syndrome patients and multiple sclerosis patients were profiled using high-throughput TCR beta sequencing. The multiple sclerosis controls were treatment-naive patients who had stable or active relapsing-remitting disease and met the revised McDonald criteria. CD8+ TEMRA cells were enriched by FACS, while bulk CD8+ and CD4+ T cells were purified by magnetic negative isolation. Blood was drawn into EDTA tubes, processed within 24 hours, and PBMCs were isolated by density gradient centrifugation. PBMCs intended for TCR sequencing were frozen in liquid nitrogen and were later thawed in a 37 degrees C water bath. Purity of sorted or isolated CD4+, CD8+ and CD8+ TEMRA cells was at least 90%.

The V and J segments used are TRBV4-2 and TRBJ2-6, with no reliable assignment of the D segment. The sample was CD4+ T cells from PBMCs. The receptor was isolated from a human donor with multiple sclerosis. For the CDR3, the sequence is CASSPPVLRGANVLTF. The DNA sequence follows: TGTGCCAGCAGTCCTCCGGTGTTACGTGGGGCCAACGTCCTGACTTTC.